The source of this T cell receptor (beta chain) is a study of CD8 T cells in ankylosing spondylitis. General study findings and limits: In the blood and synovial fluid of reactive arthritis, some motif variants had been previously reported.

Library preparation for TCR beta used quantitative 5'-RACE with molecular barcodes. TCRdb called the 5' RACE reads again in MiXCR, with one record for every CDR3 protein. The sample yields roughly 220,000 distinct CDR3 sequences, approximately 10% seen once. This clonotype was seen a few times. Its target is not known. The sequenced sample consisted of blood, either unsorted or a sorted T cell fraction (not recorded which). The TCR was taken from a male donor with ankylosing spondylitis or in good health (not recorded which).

The CDR3 DNA is TGTGCCAGCAGCGACGACTACGAGCAGTACTTC. It yields the protein CASSDDYEQYF. The J gene is TRBJ2-7, the V gene TRBV7-6; D not certain. This CDR3 has 11 amino acids. The V and J ends lost 5 bases and 3 bases respectively, with 5 bases between them. CDR1 SGHVS and CDR2 FNYEAQ come from the germline V gene.